This T cell receptor (beta chain) was documented in a study of response to subunit inactivated influenza vaccine. TCRdb reanalysed the RT-PCR reads using MiXCR and keeps one entry per CDR3 protein. The repertoire consists of hundreds of thousands of distinct CDR3 sequences, with roughly 10% occurring once and the leading ten covering about 10%. The CDR3 length is 17 residues. Germline loops: CDR1 SGHVS, CDR2 FQNEAQ. The V segment lost 2 bases and the J segment 1 base; nucleotides outside the gene matches: 4. Another study also made use of these data, one on T cells expressing NK-cell markers. Per that study: For TCR beta, cDNA was produced by 5'RACE template switching with UMIs. An anti-gamma-delta TCR antibody confined sorting to alpha-beta TCR T cells across several of the experiments. One observes that, in several donors, these clonotypes were also the leading ones within the CD3+CD56-NKG2C+ fraction.

The genes are TRBV7-8 and TRBJ2-2, with 10 bases lining up with TRBD2. This receptor was taken from a man aged 45 to 65 who received an inactivated influenza vaccine. The source material was PBMCs from blood, sampled on the day of vaccination. The CDR3 region is CASSLPKREGNTGELFF. For the CDR3, the DNA is TGTGCCAGCAGCTTACCCAAGCGGGAGGGGAACACCGGGGAGCTGTTTTTT.